This T cell receptor beta chain came from a study of Graves' ophthalmopathy and Graves' hyperthyroidism. Turning to the study itself: Hyperthyroidism showing no ophthalmopathy within 18 months of follow-up was stable.

Hyperthyroidism patients, aged 18 to 65, were newly diagnosed, under 2 months' duration. Amplification targeted the TCR beta CDR3 regions, with RNA transcripts as the source material. After a first-round RT-PCR with HTBI primers, a second-round multiplex PCR was run. Via MiXCR, TCRdb re-called the multiplex PCR reads, giving one row per CDR3 protein. The repertoire holds 900,000 to 1,200,000 distinct CDR3 sequences, less than 45% seen once, with around 10% in the top ten. This clonotype originated in an adult man with Graves' hyperthyroidism. The material sequenced was peripheral blood or thyroid tissue (not recorded which).

The CDR3 protein is CATVEDRAPFSGNTIYF. CDR3 sequence (DNA): TGTGCCACAGTAGAGGACAGGGCTCCTTTCTCTGGAAACACCATATATTTT. V and J are TRBV7-9 and TRBJ1-3, with 8 bases matching TRBD1. This CDR3 contains 17 residues. After removal of 10 bases from V and 0 bases from J, the junction contained 14 bases not matched to a gene. The germline V gene has CDR1 SEHNR and CDR2 FQNEAQ (reference sequence).